This T cell receptor (beta chain) emerged from a study of tumor-infiltrating lymphocytes in oesophageal squamous cell carcinoma. TCRdb reprocessed the PCR reads via MiXCR and lists one record per CDR3 protein. The sample carries about 15,000 distinct CDR3 sequences, more than 50% recorded once. By frequency in the sample, this clonotype is medium-sized (0.01 to 0.1%). There are 14 residues in the CDR3. From germline, CDR1 is SGHTA and CDR2 FQGNSA. V shed 3 bases and J shed 0 bases, with 7 bases lying between them. This TCR derives from a male donor with esophageal squamous cell carcinoma. V is TRBV7-2 and J is TRBJ2-3; D perhaps matches TRBD2 (5 bases). Sequences were obtained from esophageal tumor tissue. CDR3 DNA: TGTGCCAGCAGCTTGTCGGGGAGCACAGATACGCAGTATTTT. Translating gives CASSLSGSTDTQYF. The full variable domain, its missing parts supplied by reference TRBV7-2 and TRBJ2-3, is GAGVSQSPSNKVTEKGKDVELRCDPISGHTALYWYRQSLGQGLEFLIYFQGNSAPDKSGLPSDRFSAERTGGSVSTLTIQRTQQEDSAVYLCASSLSGSTDTQYFGPGTRLTVL.